Here is one T cell receptor (beta chain) with its context. Its antigen is not known. Germline-derived CDR1 and CDR2 are LGHNA and YNFKEQ. This CDR3 region has 16 residues. Losses at the gene ends were 1 base for V and 6 bases for J; bases not matched to a gene: 6. This specimen comes from a study of glioma-infiltrating T cells after dendritic cell vaccination. The PCR used 60 V beta and 13 J beta primers. Data came from immunoSEQ multiplex PCR; TCRdb stores just in-frame clones and leaves some out. The sample shows 75,000 to 100,000 clones, 75% to 85% of them seen only once. Findings and limits, study-wide: Only a small number of patients had complete blood and tumor samples.

The chain has TRBV4-2 and TRBJ1-1; 12 bases fit TRBD1. This clonotype originated in a human donor with glioblastoma. The sample in question was blood, obtained before dendritic cell vaccination. The CDR3 region is CASSQAPGQGASEAFF. The DNA for the CDR3 is TGTGCCAGCAGCCAAGCACCGGGACAGGGGGCATCTGAAGCTTTCTTT.